Shown below are 10 T cell receptor beta chains from a single sample sequenced in a study of cytomegalovirus exposure and HLA in healthy donors. 13 Jbeta primers and 60 Vbeta primers were used for the PCR. The table came from immunoSEQ multiplex PCR; TCRdb's copy has only in-frame clones and leaves some out. Among around 91,000 clones listed, 64% were seen once. Sequencing used PBMCs. The receptors shown here come from a man in his 60s in good health and CMV-seronegative.

V and J are TRBV19 and TRBJ2-3, with D hard to call. Germline V lookup: CDR1 LNHDA, CDR2 SQIVND (reference sequence). This CDR3 contains 11 residues. Trimming left V 7 bases short and J 5 bases short, with 7 bases between. Here the CDR3 reads CASKRLDTQYF. The CDR3 DNA is TGTGCCAGTAAGCGTTTAGATACGCAGTATTTT.

The chain links TRBV5-1 to TRBJ1-1; 9 bases map to TRBD1. The CDR3 is made up of 14 amino acids. J gave up 5 bases and V 4 bases, and 6 bases lay outside the gene matches. The V gene's germline CDR1 is SGHRS and CDR2 YFSETQ. DNA of the CDR3: TGCGCCAGCAGCCCGGGGGACAGGGTTACTGAAGCTTTCTTT. It translates to CASSPGDRVTEAFF.

This CDR3 reads CASSIVAANYEQYF. Written as DNA, the CDR3 is TGTGCCAGTAGTATAGTGGCGGCTAACTACGAGCAGTACTTC. V is TRBV19 and J is TRBJ2-7; D gene unclear. V was clipped by 1 base and J by 3 bases, with 10 bases between them. Germline values: CDR1 LNHDA, CDR2 SQIVND (reference sequence). The CDR3 totals 14 residues.

The genes are TRBV18 and TRBJ1-2, with D tentatively TRBD1 (6 bases). The V and J ends lost 8 bases and 8 bases respectively, with 18 bases between them. The CDR3 length is 13 residues. CDR1 is KGHSH and CDR2 is LQKENI in the germline V gene. The CDR3 region is CASEGQGQLGYTF. CDR3 sequence (DNA): TGTGCCAGCGAAGGCCAGGGGCAACTGGGCTACACCTTC.

This chain connects TRBV10-3 to TRBJ2-2; D remains unclear. Trimming cost V 3 bases and J 8 bases, with 7 bases left between them. Germline V CDR1 and CDR2: ENHRY, SYGVKD. CDR3 length: 12 residues. CDR3 in amino acids: CAISDLLGELFF. The CDR3 bases are TGTGCCATCAGTGATTTACTAGGGGAGCTGTTTTTT.

The genes are TRBV10-3 and TRBJ2-1, with a weak D call TRBD1 (5 bases). Trimming pared 6 bases from V and 6 bases from J, leaving 9 bases between. The germline CDR1 and CDR2 sequences are ENHRY and SYGVKD. This CDR3 is built from 12 residues. The CDR3, as DNA: TGTGCCATCAGCCTCACAGGCAATGAGCAGTTCTTC. This gives the protein CAISLTGNEQFF.

The V and J genes are TRBV15 and TRBJ2-5; D is undetermined. Germline loops: CDR1 LNHNV, CDR2 YYDKDF (reference sequence). V was pared by 2 bases and J by 0 bases, with 4 bases between. The CDR3 spans 13 residues. The CDR3, as DNA: TGTGCCACCAGCAGACAGGACCAAGAGACCCAGTACTTC. Encoded protein: CATSRQDQETQYF. The variable domain in full, with the rest retrieved from reference TRBV15 and TRBJ2-5, is DAMVIQNPRYQVTQFGKPVTLSCSQTLNHNVMYWYQQKSSQAPKLLFHYYDKDFNNEADTPDNFQSRRPNTSFCFLDIRSPGLGDTAMYLCATSRQDQETQYFGPGTRLLVL.

The rearrangement links TRBV6-6 to TRBJ1-4, with unresolved D. The CDR3 is 16 residues long. The V end was cut by 2 bases, the J end by 1 base, with 11 bases between. Looked up from germline, CDR1 is MNHNY and CDR2 is SVGAGI (reference sequence). CDR3 in amino acids: CASSYEQSRTNEKLFF. CDR3 DNA: TGTGCCAGCAGTTACGAACAGTCCCGAACTAATGAAAAACTGTTTTTT.

The chain couples TRBV2 to TRBJ2-5; 10 bases map to TRBD2. The germline gives CDR1 SNHLY, CDR2 FYNNEI. The CDR3 is 14 amino acids. After removal of 6 bases from V and 2 bases from J, the junction contained 3 bases not matched to a gene. The CDR3 loop reads CASRRTSGQETQYF. For the CDR3, the DNA is TGTGCCAGCAGACGGACTAGCGGTCAAGAGACCCAGTACTTC.

The chain recombines TRBV5-1 with TRBJ1-1; D is possibly TRBD1 (6 bases). The CDR3 runs to 15 residues. CDR1 SGHRS and CDR2 YFSETQ come from the germline V gene. V lost 4 bases and J lost 1, with 14 bases in between. CDR3 amino acids: CASSSGQPPNTEAFF. CDR3 sequence (DNA): TGCGCCAGCAGCAGCGGACAGCCACCGAACACTGAAGCTTTCTTT.